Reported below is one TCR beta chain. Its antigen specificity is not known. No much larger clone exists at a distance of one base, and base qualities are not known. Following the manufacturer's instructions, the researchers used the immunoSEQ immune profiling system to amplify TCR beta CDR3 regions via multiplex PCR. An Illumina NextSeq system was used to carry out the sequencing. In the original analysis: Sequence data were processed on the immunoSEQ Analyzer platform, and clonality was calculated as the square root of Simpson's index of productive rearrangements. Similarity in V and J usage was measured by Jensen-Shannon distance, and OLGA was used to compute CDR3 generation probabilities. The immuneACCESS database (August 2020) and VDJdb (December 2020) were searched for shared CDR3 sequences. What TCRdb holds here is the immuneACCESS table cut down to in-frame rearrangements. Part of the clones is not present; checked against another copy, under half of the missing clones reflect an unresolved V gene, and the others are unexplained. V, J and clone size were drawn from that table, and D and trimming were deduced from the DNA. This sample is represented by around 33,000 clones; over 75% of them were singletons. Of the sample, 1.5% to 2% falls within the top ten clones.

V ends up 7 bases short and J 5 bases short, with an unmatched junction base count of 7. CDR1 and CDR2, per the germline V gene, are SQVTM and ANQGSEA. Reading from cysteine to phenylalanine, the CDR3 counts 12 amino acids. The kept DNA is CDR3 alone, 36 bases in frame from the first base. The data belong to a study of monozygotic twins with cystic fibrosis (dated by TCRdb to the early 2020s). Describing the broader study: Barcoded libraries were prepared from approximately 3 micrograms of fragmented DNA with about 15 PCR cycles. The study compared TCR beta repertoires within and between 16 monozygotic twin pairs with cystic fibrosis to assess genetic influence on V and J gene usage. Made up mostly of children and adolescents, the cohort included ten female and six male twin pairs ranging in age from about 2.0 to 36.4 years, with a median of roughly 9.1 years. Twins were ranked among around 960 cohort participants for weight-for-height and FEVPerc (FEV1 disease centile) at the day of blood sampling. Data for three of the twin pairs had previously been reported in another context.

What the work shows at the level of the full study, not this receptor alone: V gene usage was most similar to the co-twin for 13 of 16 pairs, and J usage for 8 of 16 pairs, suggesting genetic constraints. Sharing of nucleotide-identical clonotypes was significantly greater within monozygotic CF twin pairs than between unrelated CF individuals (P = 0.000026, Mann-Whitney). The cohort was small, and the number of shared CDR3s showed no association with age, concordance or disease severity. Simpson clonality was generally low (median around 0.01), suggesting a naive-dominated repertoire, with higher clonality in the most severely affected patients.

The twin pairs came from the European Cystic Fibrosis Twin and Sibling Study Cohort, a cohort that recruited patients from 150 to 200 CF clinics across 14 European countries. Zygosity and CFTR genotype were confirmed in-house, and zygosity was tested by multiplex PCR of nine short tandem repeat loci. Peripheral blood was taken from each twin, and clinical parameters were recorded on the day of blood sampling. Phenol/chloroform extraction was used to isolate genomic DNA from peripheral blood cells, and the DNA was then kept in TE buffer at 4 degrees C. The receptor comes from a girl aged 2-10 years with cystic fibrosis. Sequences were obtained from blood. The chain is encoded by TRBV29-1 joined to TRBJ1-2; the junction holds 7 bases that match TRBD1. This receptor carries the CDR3 CSAQTRGYGYTF. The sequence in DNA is TGCAGCGCTCAAACCAGGGGGTATGGCTACACCTTC.